The source of this TCR beta chain is a study of T cell responses to AZD1222 COVID-19 vaccine. The study's findings and limits: Spike-specific TCR breadth and depth went up after people got two AZD1222 doses. Nearly half of the spike-specific TCRs reportedly recognize variant regions that carry no mutations. At study baseline, merely about 6 AZD1222 recipients were seropositive. Repertoire collection took place solely once the T cell response had peaked.

TCRdb keeps only in-frame clones here, not all; method: immunoSEQ multiplex PCR. This table holds around 140,000 clones, approximately 91% found once. This clone has a single count. The antigen remains unidentified. The TCR comes from an adult who received the AZD1222 COVID-19 vaccine. This specimen was peripheral blood, taken 28 days after the second AZD1222 dose.

CDR3 DNA sequence: TGTGCCAGCAGTAAGGGACAGGGGAGGGGTGGCTACACCTTC. Translated: CASSKGQGRGGYTF. The rearrangement joins TRBV28 to TRBJ1-2; 10 bases line up with TRBD1. From germline, CDR1 is MDHEN and CDR2 SYDVKM. V trimming: 5 bases; J trimming: 7 bases; junction bases outside the gene matches: 7. CDR3 size: 14 residues.